This entry features one T cell receptor beta chain sequence. Its antigen is undetermined. The data derive from a study of cytomegalovirus exposure and HLA in healthy donors. The CDR3 spans 15 residues. Germline-derived CDR1 and CDR2 are LNHNV and YYDKDF (reference sequence). V lost 0 bases and J 10 bases, leaving 13 bases between the germline ends. This PCR relied on a set of 60 Vbeta primers and 13 Jbeta primers. Method: immunoSEQ multiplex PCR; TCRdb's copy keeps in-frame clones and lacks some. The sample yields about 93,000 clones, around four fifths seen once. Overall study findings and caveats: Follow-up analysis seemed to connect common viral pathogens with several of the most significant clusters identified. A prior analysis recorded that most TCR beta V segments were productive about 87% or about 30% of the time. In a later analysis, 17,000 or so TCR beta sequences were associated with HLA alleles at 0.05 false discovery rate. A later analysis linked a missense variant in DCLRE1C to the trimming of TCR beta V and J genes.

The rearrangement uses TRBV15 and TRBJ1-6; D is perhaps TRBD1 (6 bases). This receptor was taken from a boy aged 5-17 years in good health and CMV-seronegative. The sample taken for sequencing was PBMCs. CDR3 region: CATSRDKAGDSPLHF. Written as DNA, the CDR3 is TGTGCCACCAGCAGAGACAAAGCAGGGGACTCACCCCTCCACTTT.